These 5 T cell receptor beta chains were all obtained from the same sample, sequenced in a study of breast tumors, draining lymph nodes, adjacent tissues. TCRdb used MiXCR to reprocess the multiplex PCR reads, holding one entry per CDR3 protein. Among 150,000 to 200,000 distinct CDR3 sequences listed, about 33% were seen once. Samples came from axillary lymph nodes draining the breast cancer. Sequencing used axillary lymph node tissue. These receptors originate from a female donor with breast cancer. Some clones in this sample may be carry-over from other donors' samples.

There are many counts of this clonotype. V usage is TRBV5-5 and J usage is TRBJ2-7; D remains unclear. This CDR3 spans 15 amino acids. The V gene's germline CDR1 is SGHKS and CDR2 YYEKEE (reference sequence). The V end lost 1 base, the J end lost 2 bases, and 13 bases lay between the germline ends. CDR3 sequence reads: CASSLPTFPTYEQYF. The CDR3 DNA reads TGTGCCAGCAGCTTGCCGACATTTCCCACCTACGAGCAGTACTTC.

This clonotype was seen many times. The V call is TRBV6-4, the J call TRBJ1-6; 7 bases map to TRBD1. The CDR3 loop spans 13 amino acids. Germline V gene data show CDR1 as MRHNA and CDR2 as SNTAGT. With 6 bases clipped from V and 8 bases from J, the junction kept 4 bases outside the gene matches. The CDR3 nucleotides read TGTGCCAGCAGGACAGGGATCGATTCACCCCTCCACTTT. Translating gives CASRTGIDSPLHF.

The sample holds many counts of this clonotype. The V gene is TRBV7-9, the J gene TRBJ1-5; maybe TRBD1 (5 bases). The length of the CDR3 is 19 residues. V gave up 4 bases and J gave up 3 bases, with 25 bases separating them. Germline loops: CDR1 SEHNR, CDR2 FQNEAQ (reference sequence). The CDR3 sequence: CASSSSGFGARRDNQPQHF. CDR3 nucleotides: TGTGCCAGCAGCTCCAGCGGTTTCGGGGCCCGACGAGACAATCAGCCCCAGCATTTT.

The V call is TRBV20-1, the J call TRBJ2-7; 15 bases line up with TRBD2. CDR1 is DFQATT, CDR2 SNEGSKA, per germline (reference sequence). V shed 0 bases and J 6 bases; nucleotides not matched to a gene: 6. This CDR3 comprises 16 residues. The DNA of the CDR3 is TGCAGTGCTAGAGACTGGACTAGCGGGAGGGAAGGCGAGCAGTACTTC. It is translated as CSARDWTSGREGEQYF.

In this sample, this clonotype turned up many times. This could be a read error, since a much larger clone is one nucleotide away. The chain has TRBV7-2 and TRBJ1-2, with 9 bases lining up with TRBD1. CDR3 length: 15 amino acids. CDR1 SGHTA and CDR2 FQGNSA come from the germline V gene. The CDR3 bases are TGTGCCAGCAGCCTCTCGGGACAGGGAGGCGATGGCTACCCCTTC. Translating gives CASSLSGQGGDGYPF.